The rows below give T cell receptor beta chains drawn from one sample of a study of blood T cell repertoires in COVID-19. The data were produced by immunoSEQ multiplex PCR, yet TCRdb's version contains in-frame clones alone and is incomplete. The table has around 110,000 clones, roughly 83% seen once. Material: peripheral blood. The source of these receptors is a man younger than 45 with acute or convalescent COVID-19. Each CDR3 is given with its conserved first and last residue. Fields, in order: V gene, D gene, clone size, J gene, CDR3 DNA, CDR3 protein. D genes are given only for firm matches. Some rows mark clone size as missing; the rest say once, few, many or name a class of expanded clone.

TRBV27	-	few	TRBJ2-3	TGTGCCAGCAGTTTAACGGGACCACAGGGTTCCATGTATACGCAGTATTTT	CASSLTGPQGSMYTQYF
TRBV3-1/TRBV3-2	TRBD1	-	TRBJ1-5	TGTGCCAGCAGCCAGGGACAGTTGCAGGGTCAGCCCCAGCATTTT	CASSQGQLQGQPQHF
TRBV19	TRBD1	-	TRBJ2-5	TGTGCCAGTAGTATAATGGGACAGAACCAAGAGACCCAGTACTTC	CASSIMGQNQETQYF
TRBV6-6	-	-	TRBJ1-1	TGTGCCAGCATAACTGGACTGACCAGGAACACTGAAGCTTTCTTT	CASITGLTRNTEAFF
TRBV4-1	-	-	TRBJ1-1	TGCGCCAGCCGGGTTAGGGGTGCCGCTGAAGCTTTCTTT	CASRVRGAAEAFF
TRBV23-1	TRBD1	-	TRBJ1-2	TGCGCCAGCAGCCCGGGACAGGGAGGATATGGCTACACCTTC	CASSPGQGGYGYTF
TRBV30	-	-	TRBJ1-2	TGTGCCTGGAGGGGAGACAGGTCCATTTCCTATGGCTACACCTTC	CAWRGDRSISYGYTF
TRBV12-3/TRBV12-4	-	-	TRBJ2-5	TGTGCCAGCAGTTTGTCGTCAGAAGAGACCCAGTACTTC	CASSLSSEETQYF
TRBV7-6	-	-	TRBJ2-1	TGTGCCAGCAGCCCGAGCAGGGGAACGACTGAGCAGTTCTTC	CASSPSRGTTEQFF
TRBV6-5	-	-	TRBJ1-1	TGTGCCAGCAGTTACGAGGGGGTGACGGCTTTCTTT	CASSYEGVTAFF
TRBV7-3	-	-	TRBJ2-2	TGTGCCAGCAGCCCCCAAAGAGCCGGGGAGCTGTTTTTT	CASSPQRAGELFF
TRBV29-1	TRBD2	-	TRBJ2-3	TGCAGCGTTGACCGGTCTAGCGGAAGCACAGATACGCAGTATTTT	CSVDRSSGSTDTQYF
TRBV30	-	-	TRBJ1-5	TGTGCCTGGAGTGGGGAGGGTGGGAATCAGCCCCAGCATTTT	CAWSGEGGNQPQHF
TRBV6-2/TRBV6-3	-	-	TRBJ2-7	TGTGCCAGCAGTTACTCTCCAGGGCCCTCCTACGAGCAGTACTTC	CASSYSPGPSYEQYF
TRBV6-1	-	-	TRBJ1-2	TGTGCCAGCAGTGAATTTGACAGAGCTAACTATGGCTACACCTTC	CASSEFDRANYGYTF
TRBV5-1	TRBD2	-	TRBJ2-3	TGCGCCAGCAGCTTGGGGACTAGCGGGACCACAGATACGCAGTATTTT	CASSLGTSGTTDTQYF
TRBV6-2/TRBV6-3	TRBD1	once	TRBJ2-5	TGTGCCAGCAGCCCGACAGGGGTGCACCAAGAGACCCAGTACTTC	CASSPTGVHQETQYF
TRBV11-3	-	-	TRBJ2-3	TGTGCCAGCAGCTTAGACTCAGATACGCAGTATTTT	CASSLDSDTQYF
TRBV6-2/TRBV6-3	-	-	TRBJ2-5	TGTGCCAGCAGTTACTCCCAATCCGAGCTCGACTTC	CASSYSQSELDF
TRBV6-2/TRBV6-3	TRBD2	few	TRBJ2-5	TGTGCCAGCAGTGCCGGGAGGGGAGTTGAGACCCAGTACTTC	CASSAGRGVETQYF
TRBV4-1	-	-	TRBJ2-3	TGCGCCAGCAGCCAGGGGACTGCAGATACGCAGTATTTT	CASSQGTADTQYF
TRBV29-1	TRBD2	-	TRBJ2-3	TGCAGCGTTGAAGCCCCAGGTGGTGCCGCGGGAGGTACGCAGTATTTT	CSVEAPGGAAGGTQYF
TRBV7-2	-	-	TRBJ1-1	TGTGCCAGCAGCCTAAGCGGACGGGTACAGAACACTGAAGCTTTCTTT	CASSLSGRVQNTEAFF
TRBV3-1/TRBV3-2	TRBD2	-	TRBJ2-5	TGTGCCAGCAGCCTCCTAGCGGGGACGGCGAAGTCGGAGACCCAGTACTTC	CASSLLAGTAKSETQYF
TRBV3-1/TRBV3-2	-	-	TRBJ1-1	TGTGCCAGCAGCCAAGTAAGTACCCTTTGGTCGGACACTGAAGCTTTCTTT	CASSQVSTLWSDTEAFF
TRBV27	-	-	TRBJ2-7	TGTGCCAGCAGTCCTTCGGGACCCGCGGACAGCTACGAGCAGTACTTC	CASSPSGPADSYEQYF